This T cell receptor beta chain was observed in a study of beta chain features in type 1 diabetes. Study results and limitations: Reduced insertions and increased deletions marked VDJ junctions in type 1 diabetes patients. Sequencing the cDNA could make cells with high TCR expression show up more than they should. A possible short-template PCR bias applies equally to patients and controls.

Germline assignment: CDR1 SNHLY and CDR2 FYNNEI. The CDR3 is made up of 12 amino acids. V was trimmed by 7 bases and J by 1 base, leaving 8 bases between them. Cell sorting via CD45RO/CCR7/CD25/CD127/CD95/CD27 was performed to obtain CD4+ naive, central memory, regulatory and stem cell-like memory cells. Only a few counts were recorded for this clone. Its antigen is unidentified. What was sequenced were expressed TCRB transcripts, since all of the isolated RNA had been reverse transcribed. Here immunoSEQ multiplex PCR was the method, and the copy in TCRdb shows in-frame clones only, minus some. The sample lists about 220,000 clones, under 13% occurring once.

The chain links TRBV2 to TRBJ2-7; perhaps TRBD1 as D (5 bases). This clonotype was obtained from a man between 18 and 35 years old in good health. Sequenced sample: central memory CD4+ T cells from blood. Here the CDR3 DNA reads TGTGCCAGCAAACAGGAGTCCTACGAGCAGTACTTC. Protein sequence: CASKQESYEQYF.